This entry lists 27 T cell receptor beta chains sequenced from one sample in a study of blood T cell repertoires in COVID-19. Generated by immunoSEQ multiplex PCR, the TCRdb table keeps only in-frame clones and is missing some. The data hold around 150,000 clones, with approximately 88% observed a single time. Sequenced sample: peripheral blood. The receptor set was obtained from a woman of 80 years or more with active or convalescent COVID-19.

The V and J genes are TRBV12-3 or TRBV12-4 and TRBJ2-2; D unclear. The CDR3 loop spans 12 amino acids. The V gene lost 3 bases and the J gene lost 6 bases, with 5 bases spanning the gap. The CDR3 nucleotides read TGTGCCAGCAGTTTGGAGTCCGGGGAGCTGTTTTTT. Protein product: CASSLESGELFF.

The CDR3 DNA reads TGCGCCAGCAGCTCTTACAGGACGAACACTGAAGCTTTCTTT. Translated, it gives CASSSYRTNTEAFF. The chain combines TRBV5-1 with TRBJ1-1, with D possibly being TRBD1 (5 bases). Per germline, CDR1 SGHRS and CDR2 YFSETQ. Trimming took 3 bases from V and 1 from J, leaving 10 bases between them. The CDR3 extends over 14 amino acids.

The J gene is TRBJ2-2, the V gene TRBV5-1; D perhaps matches TRBD1 (6 bases). V lost 4 bases and J lost 3, with 13 bases in between. Germline loops: CDR1 SGHRS, CDR2 YFSETQ. The CDR3 length is 15 residues. CDR3 amino acids: CASSITGKDTGELFF. The CDR3 DNA sequence: TGCGCCAGCAGCATTACAGGGAAGGACACCGGGGAGCTGTTTTTT.

V and J are TRBV7-2 and TRBJ2-5; D unclear. The CDR3 has 11 residues. Per germline, CDR1 SGHTA and CDR2 FQGNSA. V dropped 3 bases and J dropped 5 bases, with 4 bases sitting between them. The CDR3 DNA reads as TGTGCCAGCAGCTTCAGGGAGACCCAGTACTTC. Translation: CASSFRETQYF.

Only a few counts were recorded for this clone. V gene TRBV5-1 combines with J gene TRBJ2-7; unclear D gene. The CDR3 has 15 amino acids. Germline V gives CDR1 SGHRS, CDR2 YFSETQ. Trimming pared 0 bases from V and 0 bases from J, leaving 10 bases between. DNA for the CDR3: TGCGCCAGCAGCTTGGCTCAGGAAGGCTCCTACGAGCAGTACTTC. Translated: CASSLAQEGSYEQYF.

The J gene is TRBJ1-1, the V gene TRBV27; no clear D gene. Germline V gene lookup returns CDR1 MNHEY and CDR2 SMNVEV (reference sequence). This CDR3 is built from 13 residues. The V end was cut by 6 bases, the J end by 2 bases, with 10 bases between. The CDR3, as DNA: TGTGCCAGCAGGACGAGGGTTAACACTGAAGCTTTCTTT. The encoded protein is CASRTRVNTEAFF.

The chain combines TRBV4-3 with TRBJ1-4; D is uncertain. CDR1 is LGHNA, CDR2 YSLEER, per germline. V was clipped by 2 bases and J by 4 bases, with 11 bases between them. The CDR3 totals 15 residues. The CDR3 sequence is CASSQRAGSNEKLFF. CDR3 nucleotides: TGCGCCAGCAGCCAAAGGGCGGGGAGTAATGAAAAACTGTTTTTT.

This clone occurred a few times. The chain couples TRBV21-1 to TRBJ1-1; the table's D call TRBD1 went unverified against the DNA. TRBV21-1 is a known pseudogene. CDR3 length: 16 residues. CDR3 DNA sequence: TGTGCCAGCAGCAAAGTCCTACAGGGCCAGAACACTGAAGCTTTCTTT. Protein product: CASSKVLQGQNTEAFF.

The rearrangement links TRBV28 to TRBJ1-3; perhaps TRBD1 as D (6 bases). This CDR3 is 12 amino acids long. Trimming stripped 5 bases from V and 6 bases from J, with 8 bases between. Germline loops: CDR1 MDHEN, CDR2 SYDVKM. CDR3 residues: CASSRTENTIYF. The CDR3 DNA reads TGTGCCAGCAGTCGGACAGAAAACACCATATATTTT.

The rearrangement uses TRBV28 and TRBJ1-1, with TRBD1 as a possible D gene (5 bases). Trimming stripped 8 bases from V and 4 bases from J, with 14 bases between. The germline V gene has CDR1 MDHEN and CDR2 SYDVKM. The CDR3 length is 13 residues. CDR3 bases: TGTGCCAGCCCCGACCCAAGGGGCACTGAAGCTTTCTTT. Translation gives CASPDPRGTEAFF.

The chain joins TRBV5-8 to TRBJ2-5; 11 bases line up with TRBD2. The CDR3 spans 16 residues. Germline V CDR1 and CDR2: SGHTS, YDEGEE. The J segment lost 3 bases and the V segment lost 3 bases, leaving 7 bases of the junction unmatched. This chain's CDR3 is CASSWGTSGGKETQYF. The CDR3, as DNA: TGTGCCAGCAGCTGGGGAACTAGCGGGGGAAAAGAGACCCAGTACTTC. Variable domain in full (rest from reference TRBV5-8 and TRBJ2-5): EAGVTQSPTHLIKTRGQQATLRCSPISGHTSVYWYQQALGLGLQFLLWYDEGEERNRGNFPPRFSGRQFPNYSSELNVNALELEDSALYLCASSWGTSGGKETQYFGPGTRLLVL.

This clone was recorded once. The chain joins TRBV11-3 to TRBJ1-2, with 9 bases matching TRBD1. Per germline, CDR1 SGHNT and CDR2 YENEEA. V lost 5 bases and J lost 6; bases outside the gene matches: 7. The CDR3 contains 14 residues. For the CDR3, the DNA is TGTGCCAGCAGCCCGGGACAGGGTCGGGATGGCTACACCTTC. Translated, it gives CASSPGQGRDGYTF.

The count of this clone is one. The chain uses TRBV7-2 and TRBJ2-5; D unresolved. The CDR3 contains 12 residues. Between the trimmed V and J ends, which lost 2 bases and 5 bases, there was a span of 6 bases. Germline V gene sequence: CDR1 SGHTA, CDR2 FQGNSA. This CDR3 reads CASSLYGETQYF. CDR3 bases: TGTGCCAGCAGCTTATACGGGGAGACCCAGTACTTC.

The chain joins TRBV5-1 to TRBJ1-1; a possible D gene is TRBD1 (5 bases). Germline V gene lookup returns CDR1 SGHRS and CDR2 YFSETQ. Trimming pared 0 bases from V and 4 bases from J, leaving 13 bases between. This CDR3 has 15 amino acids. The CDR3 sequence is CASSLGTPTSTEAFF. The CDR3, as DNA: TGCGCCAGCAGCTTGGGGACACCCACCTCCACTGAAGCTTTCTTT.

This chain joins TRBV2 and TRBJ2-5, with 9 bases fitting TRBD2. Germline values: CDR1 SNHLY, CDR2 FYNNEI. The CDR3 sequence is 13 residues long. The ends lost 6 bases at V and 10 bases at J; junction bases unmatched: 9. The CDR3 reads CASREGTSRNQYF. The CDR3 coding sequence is TGTGCCAGCAGGGAGGGGACTAGCAGAAACCAGTACTTC.

CDR3: CASSTGSTGELFF. The CDR3 DNA follows: TGTGCCAGCAGCACAGGGTCCACCGGGGAGCTGTTTTTT. The rearrangement joins TRBV12-3 or TRBV12-4 to TRBJ2-2, with D tentatively TRBD1 (6 bases). This CDR3 has 13 residues. Trimming left V 6 bases short and J 4 bases short, with 9 bases between.

The V and J genes are TRBV29-1 and TRBJ2-2, with D possibly being TRBD2 (6 bases). The germline CDR1 and CDR2 sequences are SQVTM and ANQGSEA. The CDR3 sequence is 14 residues long. Trimming stripped 6 bases from V and 4 bases from J, with 15 bases between. CDR3 sequence (DNA): TGCAGCGTCCGGGCGGGGCGCGGCACCGGGGAGCTGTTTTTT. Its translation: CSVRAGRGTGELFF.

The V gene is TRBV9, the J gene TRBJ2-3; 7 positions agree with TRBD2. After removal of 0 bases from V and 4 bases from J, the junction contained 8 bases not matched to a gene. The CDR3 loop spans 16 amino acids. Germline values: CDR1 SGDLS, CDR2 YYNGEE. The CDR3 protein is CASSVGDPRGADTQYF. The CDR3 DNA follows: TGTGCCAGCAGCGTAGGGGACCCCCGGGGGGCAGATACGCAGTATTTT.

The V gene is TRBV5-1, the J gene TRBJ2-5; 11 bases match TRBD2. This CDR3 spans 16 amino acids. The germline V gene encodes CDR1 SGHRS and CDR2 YFSETQ. Trimming took 4 bases from V and 5 from J; bases not matched to a gene: 10. The CDR3 reads CASSILAGGPAETQYF. DNA of the CDR3: TGCGCCAGCAGCATCCTAGCGGGGGGCCCCGCGGAGACCCAGTACTTC. Supplemented by reference TRBV5-1 and TRBJ2-5, the full variable domain reads KAGVTQTPRYLIKTRGQQVTLSCSPISGHRSVSWYQQTPGQGLQFLFEYFSETQRNKGNFPGRFSGRQFSNSRSEMNVSTLELGDSALYLCASSILAGGPAETQYFGPGTRLLVL.

J is TRBJ1-4 and V is TRBV6-5; the match to TRBD1 covers 9 bases. This CDR3 has 14 residues. CDR1 is MNHEY and CDR2 is SVGAGI in the germline V gene. After removal of 2 bases from V and 8 bases from J, the junction contained 3 bases not matched to a gene. The CDR3 region has the DNA TGTGCCAGCAGTTACGGGACAGGGATGGAAAAACTGTTTTTT. As protein: CASSYGTGMEKLFF.

This chain uses TRBV7-9 with TRBJ2-1, with 12 positions matching TRBD2. Unmatched junction bases numbered 7, after V lost 5 bases and J lost 5 bases. This CDR3 has 16 amino acids. Germline V gives CDR1 SEHNR, CDR2 FQNEAQ (reference sequence). The CDR3 sequence: CASSPRLAGENNEQFF. The CDR3 nucleotides read TGTGCCAGCAGCCCCCGACTAGCGGGGGAAAACAATGAGCAGTTCTTC.

This clone is a singleton in its sample. The chain is built from TRBV18 and TRBJ2-5; 7 nucleotides line up with TRBD1. The J segment lost 2 bases and the V segment lost 2 bases, leaving 8 bases of the junction unmatched. The CDR3 runs to 16 residues. Germline values: CDR1 KGHSH, CDR2 LQKENI. This CDR3 is CASSPVLGGIQETQYF. CDR3 in DNA: TGTGCCAGCTCACCAGTTCTAGGGGGCATTCAAGAGACCCAGTACTTC.

The chain carries TRBV27 and TRBJ1-6, with a tentative D call TRBD1 (5 bases). The V and J ends lost 7 bases and 7 bases respectively, with 17 bases between them. Germline loops: CDR1 MNHEY, CDR2 SMNVEV (reference sequence). This CDR3 has 15 residues. This CDR3 reads CASTTAQGKNSPLHF. The CDR3 DNA reads TGTGCCAGCACCACAGCCCAGGGTAAAAATTCACCCCTCCACTTT.

This sequence joins TRBV10-1 and TRBJ1-2, with D maybe TRBD1 (5 bases). Deletions cut 2 bases from V and 4 bases from J, with 14 bases between. Germline CDR1 reads WNHNN; CDR2 reads SYGVQD (reference sequence). The CDR3 is 15 residues long. In nucleotides, the CDR3 is TGCGCCAGCAGTGAGCGCAGGGCAACGTTCTATGGCTACACCTTC. Translating gives CASSERRATFYGYTF.

The chain employs TRBV2 and TRBJ2-7, with 7 bases identical to TRBD1. The ends lost 5 bases at V and 4 bases at J; junction bases unmatched: 14. The CDR3 extends over 16 amino acids. Germline loops: CDR1 SNHLY, CDR2 FYNNEI. In nucleotides, the CDR3 is TGTGCCAGCAGTTCAACAATGGGACAGCGATTTTACGAGCAGTACTTC. Protein: CASSSTMGQRFYEQYF.

The V and J genes are TRBV5-8 and TRBJ1-1, with a tentative D call TRBD1 (6 bases). The CDR3 runs 15 residues. Looked up from germline, CDR1 is SGHTS and CDR2 is YDEGEE. Between the trimmed V and J ends, which lost 0 bases and 0 bases, there was a span of 9 bases. DNA for the CDR3: TGTGCCAGCAGCTTGGACAGGGTTTTGAACACTGAAGCTTTCTTT. Translation gives CASSLDRVLNTEAFF.

The chain uses TRBV21-1 and TRBJ1-2; TRBD1 reflects the table's D call only, with no check against the DNA. TRBV21-1 is a pseudogene locus. The CDR3 has 16 amino acids. The CDR3 protein is CASSFRTGSLHYGYTF. The CDR3 nucleotides are TGTGCCAGCAGCTTTCGGACAGGGTCCCTCCACTATGGCTACACCTTC.